The sequence of this TCR beta chain was determined in a study of T cells in Graves' hyperthyroidism and ophthalmopathy. Study overall: Prior to any treatment, at the point of initial diagnosis, peripheral blood was collected. Study-level results: Most thyroid clonotypes with frequency above 0.001 were detected in blood.

Isolation of PBMCs was performed on 8.5 to 10 ml fresh peripheral blood. It was RNA transcripts that yielded the amplified TCR beta CDR3 regions. HTBI primers were employed in a first-round RT-PCR of the TCR CDR3. One entry per CDR3 protein results from TCRdb running MiXCR on the multiplex PCR reads. The sample comprises approximately 620,000 distinct CDR3 sequences, 15% to 20% of which are singletons, and 2.5% to 4% rests with the top ten. The V gene's germline CDR1 is SGDLS and CDR2 YYNGEE. V lost 4 bases and J 8 bases, leaving 21 bases between the germline ends. This CDR3 spans 15 amino acids. This clonotype has more than one count but fewer than ten. Its antigen is undetermined.

The rearrangement joins TRBV9 to TRBJ1-2, with a weak D call TRBD1 (5 bases). The TCR was taken from a woman in her thirties or forties with Graves' ophthalmopathy. Sequenced sample: blood. The CDR3: CASSPRDSPLSGYTF. CDR3 nucleotide sequence: TGTGCCAGCAGCCCCCGGGACTCCCCTTTGTCAGGCTACACCTTC.